This T cell receptor (beta chain) was sequenced for a study of blood T cell repertoires in COVID-19. Overall study context: Sites across the United States, Italy and Spain contributed samples from acute and convalescent COVID-19. In each case, the material was cDNA or gDNA derived from T cells, B-cell-depleted T cells, or PBMCs.

In the source study's methods: Reference gene primer amplification in the assay estimated nucleated cell counts. Produced via immunoSEQ multiplex PCR; TCRdb's table is partial and in-frame only. The V and J calls and clone size are taken from that table; D and trimming were inferred from the DNA. Of under 100,000 clones in the sample, around 80% were seen once. This receptor was obtained from a man aged 55-75 years with acute or convalescent COVID-19. Specimen: peripheral blood.

The CDR3 nucleotides read TGTGCCAGCAGCTCGAGGGCAGCTAAACTAGCGGGTTACAATGAGCAGTTCTTC. Translation gives CASSSRAAKLAGYNEQFF. This sequence joins TRBV7-2 and TRBJ2-1; 9 bases align to TRBD2. This CDR3 comprises 18 residues. Germline V CDR1 and CDR2: SGHTA, FQGNSA. The V gene end was trimmed by 4 bases and the J gene end by 4 bases; junction bases not matched to a gene: 14.